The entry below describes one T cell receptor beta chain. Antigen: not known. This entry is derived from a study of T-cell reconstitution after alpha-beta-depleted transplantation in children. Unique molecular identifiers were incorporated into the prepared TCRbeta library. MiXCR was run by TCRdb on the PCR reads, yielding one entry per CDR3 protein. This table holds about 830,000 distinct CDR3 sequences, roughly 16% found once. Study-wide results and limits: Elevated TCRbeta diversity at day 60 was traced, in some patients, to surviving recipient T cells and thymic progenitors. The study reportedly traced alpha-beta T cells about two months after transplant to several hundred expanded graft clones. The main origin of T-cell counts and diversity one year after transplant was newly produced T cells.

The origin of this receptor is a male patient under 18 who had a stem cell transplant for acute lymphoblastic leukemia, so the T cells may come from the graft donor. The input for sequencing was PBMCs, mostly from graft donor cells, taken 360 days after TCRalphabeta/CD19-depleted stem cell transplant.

The CDR3 region has the DNA TGTGCCAGCAGTTTCCCGGACAGGGGGATGGCTGGGGCCAACGTCCTGACTTTC. Translated: CASSFPDRGMAGANVLTF. The chain is built from TRBV12-3 or TRBV12-4 and TRBJ2-6; 10 bases map to TRBD1. The CDR3 length is 18 residues. Trimming took 3 bases from V and 2 from J; bases not matched to a gene: 7.